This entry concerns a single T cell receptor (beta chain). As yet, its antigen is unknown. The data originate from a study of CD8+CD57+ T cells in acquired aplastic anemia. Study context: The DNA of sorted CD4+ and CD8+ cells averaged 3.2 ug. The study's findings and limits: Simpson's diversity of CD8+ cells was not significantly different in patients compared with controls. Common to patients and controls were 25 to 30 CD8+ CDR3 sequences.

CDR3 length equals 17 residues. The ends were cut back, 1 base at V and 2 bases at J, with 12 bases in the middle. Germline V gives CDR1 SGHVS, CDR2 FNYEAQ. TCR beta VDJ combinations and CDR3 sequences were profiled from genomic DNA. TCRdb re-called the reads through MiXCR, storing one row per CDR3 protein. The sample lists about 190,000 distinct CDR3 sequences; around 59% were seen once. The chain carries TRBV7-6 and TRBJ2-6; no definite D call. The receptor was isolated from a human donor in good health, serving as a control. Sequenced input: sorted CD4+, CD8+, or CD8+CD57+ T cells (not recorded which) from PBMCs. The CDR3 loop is CASSLGTYYPGANVLTF. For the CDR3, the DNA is TGTGCCAGCAGCTTAGGAACATATTACCCTGGGGCCAACGTCCTGACTTTC.